Each of the 4 T cell receptor beta chains below was sequenced from the same sample in a study of cytomegalovirus exposure and HLA in healthy donors (dated by TCRdb to about 2017). Library preparation used the immunoSEQ multiplex PCR assay. The multiplex PCR relied on a mix of 60 forward primers for TCR Vbeta segments and 13 reverse primers for TCR Jbeta segments. The clones in this table, taken by TCRdb from immuneACCESS, are in-frame only. Not every clone is retained; where verified, under half of the shortfall comes from an unresolved V gene, and the cause of the rest is unknown. Counted in this sample were about 93,000 clones; 70% to 85% of them appeared once. The top ten constitute roughly 3.8% of the sample. The sample consisted of PBMCs. Receptors originate from a man aged 45-60 years in good health and CMV-seronegative.

This chain links TRBV27 with TRBJ2-7; 7 positions match TRBD2. The germline V gene has CDR1 MNHEY and CDR2 SMNVEV (reference sequence). V dropped 5 bases and J dropped 6; count of bases not matched to a gene: 16. The CDR3 is 16 amino acids. CDR3 nucleotide sequence: TGTGCCAGCAGTCCGGCTTTGGGCGGGAGCGCTGGCGAGCAGTACTTC. The encoded protein is CASSPALGGSAGEQYF.

Written as DNA, the CDR3 is TGTGCCCCCATGGGGAGTAGTGAGCAGTTCTTC. Residues: CAPMGSSEQFF. The chain couples TRBV6-4 to TRBJ2-1, with D possibly matching TRBD2 (5 bases). Trimming stripped 11 bases from V and 9 bases from J, with 14 bases between. The V gene's germline CDR1 is MRHNA and CDR2 SNTAGT. This CDR3 has 11 amino acids.

This clone was picked up a small number of times. The chain has TRBV5-1 and TRBJ2-5, with 7 nucleotides matching TRBD1. Losses at the gene ends were 0 bases for V and 4 bases for J; bases not matched to a gene: 0. The CDR3 totals 13 residues. In germline, CDR1 is SGHRS, CDR2 YFSETQ. The CDR3 reads CASSLGQGETQYF. The CDR3 nucleotides read TGCGCCAGCAGCTTGGGACAGGGAGAGACCCAGTACTTC.

The chain links TRBV28 to TRBJ1-6; 9 nucleotides agree with TRBD1. The CDR3 has 16 residues. V gave up 5 bases and J gave up 7 bases; unmatched junction bases: 9. Germline V gene sequence: CDR1 MDHEN, CDR2 SYDVKM. The CDR3 protein is CASSGWGQGGNSPLHF. CDR3 DNA sequence: TGTGCCAGCAGTGGGTGGGGACAGGGCGGGAATTCACCCCTCCACTTT.